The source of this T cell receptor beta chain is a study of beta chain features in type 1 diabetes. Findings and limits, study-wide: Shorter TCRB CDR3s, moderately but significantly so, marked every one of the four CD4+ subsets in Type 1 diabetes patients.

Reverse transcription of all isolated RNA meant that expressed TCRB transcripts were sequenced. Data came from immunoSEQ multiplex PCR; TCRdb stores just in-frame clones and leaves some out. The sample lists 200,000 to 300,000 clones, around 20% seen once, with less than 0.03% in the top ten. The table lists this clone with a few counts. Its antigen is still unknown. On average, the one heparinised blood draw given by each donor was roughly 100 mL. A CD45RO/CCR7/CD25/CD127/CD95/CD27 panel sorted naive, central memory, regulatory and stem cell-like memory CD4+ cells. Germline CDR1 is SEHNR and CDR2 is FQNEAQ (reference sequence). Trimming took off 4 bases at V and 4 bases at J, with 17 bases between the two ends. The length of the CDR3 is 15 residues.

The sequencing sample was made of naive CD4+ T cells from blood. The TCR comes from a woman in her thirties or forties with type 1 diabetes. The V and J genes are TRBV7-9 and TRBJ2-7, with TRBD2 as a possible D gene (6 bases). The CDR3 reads CASSYAGLSGYEQYF. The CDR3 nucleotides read TGTGCCAGCAGCTACGCGGGGCTCAGTGGTTACGAGCAGTACTTC.